This TCR beta chain stems from a study of cytomegalovirus exposure and HLA in healthy donors. The CDR3 is made up of 12 amino acids. Unmatched junction bases numbered 4, after V lost 6 bases and J lost 4 bases. Looked up from germline, CDR1 is SQVTM and CDR2 is ANQGSEA. Primers included in the PCR were 60 Vbeta and 13 Jbeta primers. Sequenced by immunoSEQ multiplex PCR; TCRdb stores in-frame clones only, minus some. The table includes over 100,000 clones, about four fifths detected once. This chain joins TRBV29-1 and TRBJ1-1; 8 bases agree with TRBD1. Material: PBMCs. This clonotype originated in a man aged 25-45 years in good health and CMV-seronegative. DNA for the CDR3: TGCAGCGTCCACGACAGGGGCACTGAAGCTTTCTTT. Translating it yields CSVHDRGTEAFF.